This TCR beta chain emerged from a study of blood T cell repertoires in COVID-19. Generated by immunoSEQ multiplex PCR, the TCRdb table keeps only in-frame clones and is missing some. The sample holds approximately 70,000 clones; 80% to 85% are singletons and the top ten take roughly 4.8%. The ends lost 3 bases at V and 5 bases at J; junction bases unmatched: 6. CDR3 length: 14 amino acids. Germline loops: CDR1 LNHDA, CDR2 SQIVND (reference sequence). The sequenced sample consisted of peripheral blood. The sequence was collected from a woman aged 55-69 years with acute or convalescent COVID-19. The V call is TRBV19, the J call TRBJ1-1; 7 bases are shared with TRBD1. The CDR3 region is CASSIDRVGTEAFF. The CDR3, as DNA: TGTGCCAGTAGTATTGACAGGGTAGGGACTGAAGCTTTCTTT.